This paragraph covers one TCR beta chain sequence. 13 Jbeta primers and 60 Vbeta primers were used for the PCR. Generated by immunoSEQ multiplex PCR, the TCRdb table keeps only in-frame clones and is missing some. This table has approximately 170,000 clones, 60% to 85% appearing once. The data derive from a study of cytomegalovirus exposure and HLA in healthy donors. Study-level background: Early released data had tens of millions of unique TCRs, all coming from HLA-typed donors.

This clonotype was obtained from a woman in her thirties or forties in good health and CMV-seropositive. The sequenced sample consisted of PBMCs.

The CDR3, as DNA: TGTGCCAGCAGCCCGTCGGGAGGACCCTACAATGAGCAGTTCTTC. This translates into CASSPSGGPYNEQFF. This chain connects TRBV7-3 to TRBJ2-1, with 7 bases that match TRBD2. V was clipped by 5 bases and J by 2 bases; unmatched bases: 6. The V gene's germline CDR1 is SGHTA and CDR2 FQGTGA. The CDR3 is made up of 15 amino acids.